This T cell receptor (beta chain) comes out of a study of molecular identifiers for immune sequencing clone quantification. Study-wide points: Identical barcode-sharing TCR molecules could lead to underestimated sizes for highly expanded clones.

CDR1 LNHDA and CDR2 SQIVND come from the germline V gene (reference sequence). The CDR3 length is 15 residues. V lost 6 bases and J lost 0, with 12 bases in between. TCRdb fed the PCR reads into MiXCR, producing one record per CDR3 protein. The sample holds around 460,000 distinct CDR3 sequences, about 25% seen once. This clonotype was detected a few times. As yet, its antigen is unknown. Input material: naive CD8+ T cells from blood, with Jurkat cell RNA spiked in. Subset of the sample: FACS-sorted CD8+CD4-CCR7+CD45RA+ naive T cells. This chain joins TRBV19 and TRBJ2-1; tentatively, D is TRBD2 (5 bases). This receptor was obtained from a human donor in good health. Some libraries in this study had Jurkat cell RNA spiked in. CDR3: CASSPGSGSYNEQFF. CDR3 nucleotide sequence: TGTGCCAGTAGCCCTGGGAGCGGCTCCTACAATGAGCAGTTCTTC. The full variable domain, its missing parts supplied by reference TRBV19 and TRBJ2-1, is DGGITQSPKYLFRKEGQNVTLSCEQNLNHDAMYWYRQDPGQGLRLIYYSQIVNDFQKGDIAEGYSVSREKKESFPLTVTSAQKNPTAFYLCASSPGSGSYNEQFFGPGTRLTVL.